The 14 T cell receptor beta chains below come from one sample, sequenced in a study of response to subunit inactivated influenza vaccine. One entry per CDR3 protein, called by TCRdb with MiXCR from the RT-PCR reads. Of over 300,000 distinct CDR3 sequences listed, just over 20% are singletons. Sequencing used PBMCs from blood, obtained roughly 20 months after vaccination. These receptors all come from a man aged 45-69 years who received an inactivated influenza vaccine.

This clonotype was counted a single time. This chain uses TRBV27 with TRBJ1-2; D is ambiguous. Per germline, CDR1 MNHEY and CDR2 SMNVEV (reference sequence). V lost 0 bases and J 3 bases, leaving 11 bases between the germline ends. This CDR3 spans 15 amino acids. This chain's CDR3 is CASSLSGLSYYGYTF. CDR3 DNA: TGTGCCAGCAGTTTATCAGGGCTATCCTACTATGGCTACACCTTC.

The sample holds a few counts of this clonotype. The chain is built from TRBV29-1 and TRBJ2-2; 11 nucleotides align to TRBD1. The CDR3 runs 15 residues. Germline loops: CDR1 SQVTM, CDR2 ANQGSEA. V trimming: 3 bases; J trimming: 5 bases; junction bases outside the gene matches: 5. CDR3 in DNA: TGCAGCGTTGACGGGGACAGGGGGGGGACCGGGGAGCTGTTTTTT. This encodes CSVDGDRGGTGELFF.

There are many counts of this clonotype. This rearrangement joins TRBV5-1 to TRBJ2-1; TRBD2 matches 16 bases. V was pared by 4 bases and J by 4 bases, with 5 bases of the junction left unmatched. This CDR3 region has 17 residues. CDR1 and CDR2 from the germline V gene are SGHRS and YFSETQ. The CDR3 reads CASSPGLAGGFYNEQFF. The CDR3 nucleotides read TGCGCCAGCAGCCCGGGACTAGCGGGGGGGTTTTACAATGAGCAGTTCTTC.

This clonotype came up a few times. The chain is built from TRBV28 and TRBJ2-1; D ambiguous. Germline CDR1 MDHEN, CDR2 SYDVKM. The CDR3 sequence is 18 residues long. With 1 base removed from V and 0 bases from J, the gap between germline ends came to 16 bases. CDR3 in DNA: TGTGCCAGCAGTTTATCCCCCTTCCTTGGTAGCTCCTACAATGAGCAGTTCTTC. This sequence encodes CASSLSPFLGSSYNEQFF.

This clonotype was counted between two and nine times. The chain has TRBV7-2 and TRBJ1-1; TRBD1 matches at 7 bases. Germline lookup yields CDR1 SGHTA and CDR2 FQGNSA. CDR3 length: 13 residues. V lost 5 bases to trimming and J lost 7 bases; unmatched junction nucleotides: 7. The CDR3 spells CASSTRQGVEAFF. CDR3 in DNA: TGTGCCAGCAGCACCCGACAGGGCGTTGAAGCTTTCTTT.

This clonotype was counted only a few times. This chain connects TRBV5-1 to TRBJ2-2, with a weak D call TRBD1 (5 bases). CDR3 size: 16 residues. Germline V lookup: CDR1 SGHRS, CDR2 YFSETQ. V was cut by 1 base and J by 5 bases, with 15 bases left in between. CDR3 region: CASSLIGRVRTGELFF. DNA of the CDR3: TGCGCCAGCAGCTTGATCGGCAGGGTCCGAACCGGGGAGCTGTTTTTT.

This clonotype came up a few times. The chain is built from TRBV5-1 and TRBJ2-3; TRBD2 is a possible D gene (5 bases). Germline-derived CDR1 and CDR2 are SGHRS and YFSETQ. Deletions cut 0 bases from V and 0 bases from J, with 8 bases between. This CDR3 is 15 amino acids long. CDR3 coding DNA: TGCGCCAGCAGCTTGGATACGGGAAGCACAGATACGCAGTATTTT. Its protein product is CASSLDTGSTDTQYF.

This clonotype was counted between two and nine times. This chain uses TRBV19 with TRBJ2-3, with a weak D call TRBD2 (5 bases). The ends were cut back, 7 bases at V and 6 bases at J, with 26 bases in the middle. The CDR3 has 17 residues. Germline V gene lookup returns CDR1 LNHDA and CDR2 SQIVND (reference sequence). CDR3 DNA sequence: TGTGCCAGTAAAAACCCTCTTGGAGGAGAACCCCCGGATACGCAGTATTTT. Its protein product is CASKNPLGGEPPDTQYF.

This clonotype showed up just a few times. The J gene is TRBJ1-1, the V gene TRBV6-5, with a possible D match to TRBD1 (5 bases). This CDR3 comprises 15 residues. Germline V lookup: CDR1 MNHEY, CDR2 SVGAGI. Trimming removed 3 bases at V and 4 bases at J, with 15 bases between. Here the CDR3 reads CASSYVGGGVTEAFF. DNA for the CDR3: TGTGCCAGCAGTTATGTCGGTGGGGGGGTCACTGAAGCTTTCTTT.

The chain employs TRBV5-1 and TRBJ2-1, with D unresolved. Germline V CDR1 and CDR2: SGHRS, YFSETQ. Trimming removed 7 bases at V and 9 bases at J, with 11 bases between. There are 11 residues in the CDR3. This CDR3 reads CASVLDTEQFF. CDR3 coding DNA: TGCGCCAGCGTTCTTGACACTGAGCAGTTCTTC.

This clonotype came up many times. The CDR3 spells CASSQPSGTGVDTGELFF. Here the CDR3 DNA reads TGCGCCAGCAGCCAACCTTCCGGGACAGGGGTTGACACCGGGGAGCTGTTTTTT. The chain combines TRBV4-1 with TRBJ2-2, with 10 nucleotides matching TRBD1. The V segment lost 2 bases and the J segment 3 bases; nucleotides outside the gene matches: 9. Germline CDR1 is MGHRA and CDR2 is YSYEKL. The CDR3 runs 18 residues.

This clonotype was counted between two and nine times. The chain carries TRBV19 and TRBJ1-5; 8 positions match TRBD1. J lost 0 bases, V lost 3 bases, and 7 bases had no gene match. This CDR3 is 17 amino acids long. The germline V gene encodes CDR1 LNHDA and CDR2 SQIVND (reference sequence). The CDR3 DNA is TGTGCCAGTAGTATTGGGACAGGTTATTATAGCAATCAGCCCCAGCATTTT. Translating it yields CASSIGTGYYSNQPQHF.

This chain uses TRBV6-1 with TRBJ2-3, with D tentatively TRBD2 (6 bases). The CDR3 totals 14 residues. Per germline, CDR1 MNHNS and CDR2 SASEGT. The V gene lost 9 bases and the J gene lost 0 bases, with 13 bases spanning the gap. CDR3 coding DNA: TGTGCCAGTTCCCGGGACTTTAGCACAGATACGCAGTATTTT. Encoded protein: CASSRDFSTDTQYF.

This clonotype was seen only a few times. The chain uses TRBV6-6 and TRBJ1-2; D is unresolved. The CDR3 sequence is 13 residues long. In germline, CDR1 is MNHNY, CDR2 SVGAGI (reference sequence). The V gene lost 1 base and the J gene lost 4 bases, with 7 bases spanning the gap. This CDR3 is CASSYWGSYGYTF. DNA of the CDR3: TGTGCCAGCAGTTACTGGGGTAGCTATGGCTACACCTTC.